A selection of T cell receptor beta chains follows, all from one sample in a study of blood T cell repertoires in COVID-19. Sequencing used immunoSEQ multiplex PCR; TCRdb keeps in-frame clones, though not all of them. The sample records around 220,000 clones, around 85% being singletons. Sequences were obtained from peripheral blood. The receptors were gathered from a human donor in a cohort sampled during active COVID-19. Each CDR3 is given with its conserved first and last residue. Fields, in order: J gene, D gene, clone size, V gene, CDR3 protein, CDR3 DNA. D genes are given only for firm matches. Not all rows give a size; the values are once, few, many and, for expanded clones, a class.

TRBJ2-7,NA,NA,TRBV7-2,CASSFQGYQGYEQYF,TGTGCCAGCAGCTTTCAAGGGTATCAGGGCTACGAGCAGTACTTC
TRBJ2-5,NA,NA,TRBV29-1,CSVQLGPGAQETQYF,TGCAGCGTCCAATTGGGGCCAGGGGCCCAAGAGACCCAGTACTTC
TRBJ2-7,TRBD1,many,TRBV9,CASSHPRDRGSYEQYF,TGTGCCAGCAGCCACCCTCGGGACAGAGGATCCTACGAGCAGTACTTC
TRBJ2-1,TRBD2,NA,TRBV29-1,CSVDTGTRTHNEQFF,TGCAGCGTCGACACCGGGACTAGAACCCACAATGAGCAGTTCTTC
TRBJ2-1,TRBD1,NA,TRBV19,CASSYPGGDRGRDEQFF,TGTGCCAGTAGCTACCCCGGAGGGGACAGGGGTCGGGATGAGCAGTTCTTC
TRBJ2-1,NA,NA,TRBV5-6,CASSGDIPHEQFF,TGTGCCAGCAGCGGGGACATTCCCCATGAGCAGTTCTTC
TRBJ1-2,NA,NA,TRBV27,CASSLSGGPYGYTF,TGTGCCAGCAGTTTATCGGGGGGGCCCTATGGCTACACCTTC
TRBJ2-1,TRBD2,NA,TRBV11-3,CASSLEGSGANNEQFF,TGTGCCAGCAGCTTAGAGGGGAGCGGGGCCAACAATGAGCAGTTCTTC
TRBJ2-7,TRBD1,NA,TRBV7-7,CASSPGRGSSYEQYF,TGTGCCAGCAGCCCGGGCAGGGGGTCGTCCTACGAGCAGTACTTC
TRBJ2-3,TRBD1,NA,TRBV10-3,CATLGQLTDTQYF,TGTGCCACGCTGGGACAGCTCACAGATACGCAGTATTTT
TRBJ2-7,NA,once,TRBV5-1,CASSPDSYEQYF,TGCGCCAGCAGCCCCGACAGCTACGAGCAGTACTTC
TRBJ1-2,NA,NA,TRBV3-1/TRBV3-2,CASSQAGLNGYTF,TGTGCCAGCAGCCAAGCAGGGCTCAATGGCTACACCTTC
TRBJ1-2,TRBD1,NA,TRBV19,CASSTGQGITYGYTF,TGTGCCAGTAGTACGGGACAGGGGATTACGTATGGCTACACCTTC
TRBJ1-6,TRBD1,few,TRBV28,CASSPRGGVNSPLHF,TGTGCCAGCAGCCCGCGAGGGGGCGTTAATTCACCCCTCCACTTT
TRBJ2-3,NA,NA,TRBV21-1,CASSKDGGASTDTQYF,TGTGCCAGCAGCAAAGACGGGGGAGCTAGCACAGATACGCAGTATTTT
TRBJ2-7,NA,NA,TRBV27,CASSFGGNSYEQYF,TGTGCCAGCAGTTTTGGGGGCAACTCCTACGAGCAGTACTTC
TRBJ2-7,TRBD1,once,TRBV6-2/TRBV6-3,CASSLGSGQVLSYEQYF,TGTGCCAGCAGCCTGGGCTCCGGACAGGTACTCTCCTACGAGCAGTACTTC
TRBJ1-1,NA,NA,TRBV19,CASSIGVNTEAFF,TGTGCCAGTAGTATAGGCGTGAACACTGAAGCTTTCTTT
TRBJ1-2,NA,NA,TRBV30,CALPRQVVSYGYTF,TGTGCCCTCCCTAGACAGGTCGTTTCTTATGGCTACACCTTC
TRBJ1-2,TRBD1,NA,TRBV5-6,CASSWDRGRGVDGYTF,TGTGCCAGCAGCTGGGACAGGGGGCGAGGCGTGGATGGCTACACCTTC
TRBJ2-4,NA,NA,TRBV5-6,CASSLVAAKNIQYF,TGTGCCAGCAGCTTGGTCGCGGCCAAAAACATTCAGTACTTC